These 19 T cell receptor beta chains were all obtained from the same sample, sequenced in a study of technical replicates of blood from a few donors. Produced via immunoSEQ multiplex PCR; TCRdb's table is partial and in-frame only. This repertoire shows about 94,000 clones, 90% to 97% found once; its top ten account for around 0.24%. Sequencing was performed on T cells isolated from PBMCs. The origin of the receptors is a human donor in good health.

V and J are TRBV4-2 and TRBJ2-1, with 8 bases lining up with TRBD2. Trimming at V came to 3 bases and at J to 8 bases, leaving 12 bases not matched to a gene. Germline CDR1 is LGHNA and CDR2 is YNFKEQ. CDR3 size: 16 residues. CDR3 in amino acids: CASSQLLSGSSYEQFF. DNA for the CDR3: TGTGCCAGCAGCCAGTTACTGAGCGGGAGTTCGTATGAGCAGTTCTTC.

This clone was detected only a few times. The chain employs TRBV19 and TRBJ1-4; tentatively, D is TRBD1 (5 bases). CDR1 is LNHDA and CDR2 is SQIVND in the germline V gene (reference sequence). Trimming removed 3 bases from V and 10 bases from J, with 21 bases in between. The CDR3 covers 16 residues. The CDR3 region is CASSMGSTAPHGKLFF. In DNA form, the CDR3 reads TGTGCCAGTAGTATGGGGTCGACAGCCCCTCATGGAAAACTGTTTTTT.

The chain links TRBV28 to TRBJ2-1, with 8 bases matching TRBD2. Unmatched junction bases numbered 5, after V lost 2 bases and J lost 5 bases. CDR3 size: 15 residues. Germline V gives CDR1 MDHEN, CDR2 SYDVKM. In nucleotides, the CDR3 is TGTGCCAGCAGTTTAACCAGCGGGAGTAACAATGAGCAGTTCTTC. This gives the protein CASSLTSGSNNEQFF.

Points on this clone: Distinct nucleotide sequences in the sample also encode this CDR3. This rearrangement joins TRBV27 to TRBJ2-5; TRBD2 matches 7 bases. This CDR3 is 13 amino acids long. Looked up from germline, CDR1 is MNHEY and CDR2 is SMNVEV (reference sequence). The junction had 4 bases not matched to a gene; V was cut back by 6 bases and J by 3 bases. CDR3 loop: CASSPLAEETQYF. The CDR3 DNA reads as TGTGCCAGCAGCCCCCTAGCGGAAGAGACCCAGTACTTC.

V is TRBV19 and J is TRBJ1-1, with D possibly being TRBD1 (5 bases). Germline loops: CDR1 LNHDA, CDR2 SQIVND (reference sequence). The CDR3 is made up of 13 amino acids. Trimming shortened V by 3 bases and J by 4 bases, and 9 bases separated the two germline ends. The CDR3 DNA is TGTGCCAGTAGTATCGTCGGGGGCACTGAAGCTTTCTTT. Its protein is CASSIVGGTEAFF.

The chain combines TRBV14 with TRBJ2-1; 12 bases align to TRBD2. Germline V CDR1 and CDR2: SGHDN, FVKESK. V lost 4 bases and J lost 4; bases outside the gene matches: 11. This CDR3 spans 18 amino acids. CDR3 in DNA: TGTGCCAGCAGCCTTTCGTACGGACTAGCGGGGATTTACAATGAGCAGTTCTTC. Protein: CASSLSYGLAGIYNEQFF.

This clone has just a few counts. V gene TRBV28 combines with J gene TRBJ1-1; no reliable D call. CDR1 MDHEN and CDR2 SYDVKM come from the germline V gene. The CDR3 has 14 amino acids. The V end was cut by 7 bases, the J end by 3 bases, with 15 bases between. The CDR3 DNA sequence: TGTGCCAGCACCCTGTCGCAGGTCGACACTGAAGCTTTCTTT. It translates to CASTLSQVDTEAFF.

V usage is TRBV28 and J usage is TRBJ1-1; 8 bases map to TRBD1. V shed 5 bases, J shed 5 bases, and the junction held 7 bases outside the gene matches. Germline assignment: CDR1 MDHEN and CDR2 SYDVKM. The CDR3 contains 14 residues. The CDR3 loop reads CASSVGRGLTEAFF. The CDR3, as DNA: TGTGCCAGCAGTGTCGGCAGGGGGCTTACTGAAGCTTTCTTT.

The genes are TRBV5-1 and TRBJ2-7; TRBD1 aligns across 8 bases. J lost 4 bases, V lost 6 bases, and 12 bases had no gene match. The CDR3 consists of 15 residues. Germline V gene data show CDR1 as SGHRS and CDR2 as YFSETQ. CDR3 residues: CASTIGDRTIYEQYF. The CDR3 DNA follows: TGCGCCAGCACGATAGGGGACAGGACTATTTACGAGCAGTACTTC.

The chain joins TRBV6-6 to TRBJ1-5, with D uncertain. The CDR3 is made up of 12 amino acids. The germline CDR1 and CDR2 sequences are MNHNY and SVGAGI (reference sequence). V lost 9 bases and J lost 4, with 10 bases in between. CDR3 bases: TGTGCCAGTGGAAGAGGAAATCAGCCCCAGCATTTT. This translates into CASGRGNQPQHF.

The V and J genes are TRBV6-1 and TRBJ1-5, with 8 bases identical to TRBD1. Germline CDR1 is MNHNS and CDR2 is SASEGT. V lost 10 bases to trimming and J lost 15 bases; unmatched junction nucleotides: 14. The CDR3 runs to 12 residues. The CDR3 spells CATSGQVVEGHF. The DNA of the CDR3 is TGTGCCACCTCGGGACAGGTTGTTGAAGGGCATTTT.

This chain links TRBV28 with TRBJ2-7; D may be TRBD2 (5 bases). The CDR3 spans 15 residues. Looked up from germline, CDR1 is MDHEN and CDR2 is SYDVKM. V shed 3 bases and J shed 1 base, with 13 bases lying between them. The CDR3 protein is CASSFSGGLSYEQYF. The DNA of the CDR3 is TGTGCCAGCAGTTTCTCTGGCGGGCTATCCTACGAGCAGTACTTC.

The V and J genes are TRBV12-5 and TRBJ1-2, with 8 nucleotides matching TRBD1. The CDR3 has 21 amino acids. From germline, CDR1 is LGHNT and CDR2 FRNRAP. V trimming: 0 bases; J trimming: 6 bases; junction bases outside the gene matches: 24. The chain's CDR3 is CASGLVQVLFGTGGVHHGYTF. The CDR3 nucleotides are TGTGCTAGTGGTTTGGTACAGGTTCTATTTGGGACAGGTGGCGTCCACCATGGCTACACCTTC.

The chain couples TRBV6-1 to TRBJ2-2; tentative D call: TRBD2 (6 bases). V was shortened by 5 bases and J by 4 bases, with 14 bases between the two germline ends. The CDR3 has 15 amino acids. The germline V gene has CDR1 MNHNS and CDR2 SASEGT. Written as DNA, the CDR3 is TGTGCCAGCAGTCAGACGGGAGTCAGCACCGGGGAGCTGTTTTTT. Amino acid sequence: CASSQTGVSTGELFF.

J is TRBJ2-5 and V is TRBV10-3; TRBD2 aligns across 8 bases. The CDR3 length is 12 residues. Looked up from germline, CDR1 is ENHRY and CDR2 is SYGVKD. Losses at the gene ends were 6 bases for V and 6 bases for J; bases not matched to a gene: 3. In DNA form, the CDR3 reads TGTGCCATCAGGGGACTAGAAAAGACCCAGTACTTC. Encoded protein: CAIRGLEKTQYF.

In DNA, the CDR3 is TGCGCCAGCAGCCAAGACCTTTTCCGGGACAGGGGTTCGGAGCAGTACTTC. This translates into CASSQDLFRDRGSEQYF. The genes are TRBV4-1 and TRBJ2-7; 10 positions match TRBD1. V shed 0 bases and J 7 bases; nucleotides not matched to a gene: 12. The CDR3 has 17 amino acids. CDR1 and CDR2 (germline): MGHRA, YSYEKL.

The V call is TRBV4-1, the J call TRBJ2-1, with 8 bases lining up with TRBD2. This CDR3 has 17 residues. Losses at the gene ends were 0 bases for V and 5 bases for J; bases not matched to a gene: 9. Germline CDR1 is MGHRA and CDR2 is YSYEKL. CDR3 coding DNA: TGCGCCAGCAGCCAAGATGCGATTAGTAGCGGGGACAATGAGCAGTTCTTC. This encodes CASSQDAISSGDNEQFF.

V and J are TRBV20-1 and TRBJ2-1; D perhaps matches TRBD2 (7 bases). CDR1 DFQATT and CDR2 SNEGSKA come from the germline V gene (reference sequence). The CDR3 length is 11 residues. The V and J ends lost 7 bases and 9 bases respectively, with 13 bases between them. CDR3 bases: TGCAGTGTCCGGGGGGCGCGTGAGCAGTTCTTC. This sequence encodes CSVRGAREQFF.

The chain employs TRBV20-1 and TRBJ1-2; D remains unclear. The germline V and J ends were trimmed by 5 bases and 6 bases, with 10 bases remaining between them. The CDR3 spans 11 residues. Germline V gene sequence: CDR1 DFQATT, CDR2 SNEGSKA (reference sequence). DNA for the CDR3: TGCAGTGCTGTAGAGATCCATGGCTACACCTTC. This encodes CSAVEIHGYTF.